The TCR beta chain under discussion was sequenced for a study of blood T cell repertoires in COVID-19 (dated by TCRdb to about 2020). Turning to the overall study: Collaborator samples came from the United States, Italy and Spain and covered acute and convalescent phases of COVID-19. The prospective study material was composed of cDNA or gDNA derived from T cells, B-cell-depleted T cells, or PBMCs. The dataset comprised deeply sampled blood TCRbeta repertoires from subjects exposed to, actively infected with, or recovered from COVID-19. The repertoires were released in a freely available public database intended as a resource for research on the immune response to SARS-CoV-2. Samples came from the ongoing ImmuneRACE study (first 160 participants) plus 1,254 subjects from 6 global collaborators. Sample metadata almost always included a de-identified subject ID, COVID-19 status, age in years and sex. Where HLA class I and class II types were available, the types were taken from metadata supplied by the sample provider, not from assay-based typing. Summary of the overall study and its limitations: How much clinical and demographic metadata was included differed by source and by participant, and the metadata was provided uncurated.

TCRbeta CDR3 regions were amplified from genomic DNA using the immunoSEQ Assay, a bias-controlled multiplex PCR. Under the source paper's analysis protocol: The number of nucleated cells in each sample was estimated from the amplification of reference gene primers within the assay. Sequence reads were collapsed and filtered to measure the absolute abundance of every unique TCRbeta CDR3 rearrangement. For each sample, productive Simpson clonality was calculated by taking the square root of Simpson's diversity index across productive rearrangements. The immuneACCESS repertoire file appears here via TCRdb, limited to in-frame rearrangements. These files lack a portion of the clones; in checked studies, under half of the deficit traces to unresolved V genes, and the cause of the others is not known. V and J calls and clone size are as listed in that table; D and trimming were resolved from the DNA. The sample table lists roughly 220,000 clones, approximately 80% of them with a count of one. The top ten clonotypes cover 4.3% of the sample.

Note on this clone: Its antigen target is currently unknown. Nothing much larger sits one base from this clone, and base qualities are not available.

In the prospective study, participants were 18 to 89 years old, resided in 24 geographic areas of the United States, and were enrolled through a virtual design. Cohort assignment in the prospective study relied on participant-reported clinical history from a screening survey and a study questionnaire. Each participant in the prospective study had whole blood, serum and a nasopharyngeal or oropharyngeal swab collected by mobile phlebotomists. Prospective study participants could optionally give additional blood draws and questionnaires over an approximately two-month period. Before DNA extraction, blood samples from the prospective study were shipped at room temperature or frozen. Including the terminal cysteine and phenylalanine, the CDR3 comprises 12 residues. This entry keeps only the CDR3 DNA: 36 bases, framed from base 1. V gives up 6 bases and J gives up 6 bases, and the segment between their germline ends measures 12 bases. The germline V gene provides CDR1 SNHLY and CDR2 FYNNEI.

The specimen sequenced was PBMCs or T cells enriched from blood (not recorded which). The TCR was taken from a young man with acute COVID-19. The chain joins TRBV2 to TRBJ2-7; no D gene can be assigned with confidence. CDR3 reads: CASSRQSSEQYF. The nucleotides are TGTGCCAGCAGCAGGCAGTCCAGCGAGCAGTACTTC. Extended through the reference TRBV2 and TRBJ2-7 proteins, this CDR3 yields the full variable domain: EPEVTQTPSHQVTQMGQEVILRCVPISNHLYFYWYRQILGQKVEFLVSFYNNEISEKSEIFDDQFSVERPDGSNFTLKIRSTKLEDSAMYFCASSRQSSEQYFGPGTRLTVT.